This is a list of T cell receptor beta chains from one sample in a study of cytomegalovirus exposure and HLA in healthy donors. Profiling relied on immunoSEQ multiplex PCR, and the TCRdb table lists in-frame clones only, not all of them. The sample lists under 150,000 clones; under 90% were seen once. Sequenced sample: PBMCs. The receptors shown here come from a male donor in good health and CMV-seronegative. CDR3s include the opening cysteine and the closing phenylalanine or tryptophan. The order of the fields is D gene, V gene, CDR3 length, J gene, clone size, CDR3 protein, CDR3 DNA. A D gene is named only where the DNA matches it firmly. The size entry is marked missing in some rows and otherwise reads once, few, many or a size class.

d_gene: TRBD1; v_gene: TRBV4-3; len: 15; j_gene: TRBJ2-3; abundance: .; CDR3aa: CASSQAQGAGDTQYF; CDR3nt: TGCGCCAGCAGCCAGGCGCAGGGGGCCGGAGATACGCAGTATTTT
d_gene: TRBD2; v_gene: TRBV30; len: 19; j_gene: TRBJ2-1; abundance: .; CDR3aa: CAWMAAGTSGPSSYNEQFF; CDR3nt: TGTGCCTGGATGGCCGCCGGGACTAGCGGGCCGAGCTCCTACAATGAGCAGTTCTTC
d_gene: .; v_gene: TRBV6-4; len: 17; j_gene: TRBJ2-7; abundance: .; CDR3aa: CASTTSRWRGESYEQYF; CDR3nt: TGTGCCAGCACTACTTCCCGTTGGCGTGGGGAGTCCTACGAGCAGTACTTC
d_gene: TRBD1; v_gene: TRBV7-8; len: 17; j_gene: TRBJ2-2; abundance: .; CDR3aa: CASSLTEGQGGTGELFF; CDR3nt: TGTGCCAGCAGCCTCACCGAGGGACAGGGAGGGACCGGGGAGCTGTTTTTT
d_gene: .; v_gene: TRBV9; len: 15; j_gene: TRBJ2-3; abundance: .; CDR3aa: CASSPSLEGADTQYF; CDR3nt: TGTGCCAGCAGCCCCTCCTTGGAGGGTGCAGATACGCAGTATTTT
d_gene: TRBD2; v_gene: TRBV5-1; len: 17; j_gene: TRBJ2-7; abundance: .; CDR3aa: CASSLLAGGPSDYEQYF; CDR3nt: TGCGCCAGCAGCCTACTAGCGGGAGGGCCGTCGGATTACGAGCAGTACTTC
d_gene: .; v_gene: TRBV19; len: 15; j_gene: TRBJ1-5; abundance: .; CDR3aa: CASRSRVWGNQPQHF; CDR3nt: TGTGCCAGTAGGTCCAGGGTTTGGGGCAATCAGCCCCAGCATTTT
d_gene: TRBD1; v_gene: TRBV27; len: 13; j_gene: TRBJ1-2; abundance: .; CDR3aa: CASRFTGEYGYTF; CDR3nt: TGTGCCAGCAGATTTACAGGGGAATATGGCTACACCTTC
d_gene: .; v_gene: TRBV4-1; len: 14; j_gene: TRBJ2-7; abundance: .; CDR3aa: CASSPLEASYEQYF; CDR3nt: TGCGCCAGCAGCCCATTGGAGGCCTCCTACGAGCAGTACTTC
d_gene: .; v_gene: TRBV18; len: 13; j_gene: TRBJ2-3; abundance: .; CDR3aa: CASSNFPTDTQYF; CDR3nt: TGTGCCAGCTCAAATTTTCCTACAGATACGCAGTATTTT
d_gene: .; v_gene: TRBV19; len: 14; j_gene: TRBJ1-5; abundance: .; CDR3aa: CASSIRQAGQPQHF; CDR3nt: TGTGCCAGTAGTATTAGACAGGCCGGGCAGCCCCAGCATTTT
d_gene: TRBD2; v_gene: TRBV18; len: 14; j_gene: TRBJ2-1; abundance: .; CDR3aa: CASSPPGLADQQFF; CDR3nt: TGTGCCAGCTCACCACCGGGACTAGCGGACCAGCAGTTCTTC
d_gene: .; v_gene: TRBV27; len: 13; j_gene: TRBJ1-1; abundance: .; CDR3aa: CASSLSANTEAFF; CDR3nt: TGTGCCAGCAGTTTATCGGCCAACACTGAAGCTTTCTTT
d_gene: TRBD1; v_gene: TRBV4-3; len: 15; j_gene: TRBJ2-7; abundance: .; CDR3aa: CASSQGDRVTYEQYF; CDR3nt: TGCGCCAGCAGCCAAGGGGACAGGGTAACCTACGAGCAGTACTTC
d_gene: .; v_gene: TRBV6-1; len: 15; j_gene: TRBJ2-3; abundance: .; CDR3aa: CACSEDGGHTDTQYF; CDR3nt: TGTGCCTGCAGTGAAGACGGCGGACACACAGATACGCAGTATTTT
d_gene: TRBD2; v_gene: TRBV19; len: 15; j_gene: TRBJ2-1; abundance: .; CDR3aa: CASSNPGLADNEQFF; CDR3nt: TGTGCCAGTAGTAACCCGGGACTAGCGGACAATGAGCAGTTCTTC
d_gene: .; v_gene: TRBV15; len: 13; j_gene: TRBJ2-7; abundance: .; CDR3aa: CATSRDQTGEQYF; CDR3nt: TGTGCCACCAGCAGAGATCAGACCGGGGAGCAGTACTTC
d_gene: .; v_gene: TRBV6-5; len: 11; j_gene: TRBJ2-5; abundance: .; CDR3aa: CASSPGETQYF; CDR3nt: TGTGCCAGCAGCCCGGGGGAGACCCAGTACTTC
d_gene: .; v_gene: TRBV30; len: 15; j_gene: TRBJ1-1; abundance: many; CDR3aa: CAWSVLYGPNTEAFF; CDR3nt: TGTGCCTGGAGTGTACTCTACGGTCCCAACACTGAAGCTTTCTTT
d_gene: .; v_gene: TRBV9; len: 14; j_gene: TRBJ2-1; abundance: .; CDR3aa: CASSAWDIYNEQFF; CDR3nt: TGTGCCAGCAGCGCCTGGGACATATACAATGAGCAGTTCTTC
d_gene: TRBD2; v_gene: TRBV27; len: 14; j_gene: TRBJ2-1; abundance: .; CDR3aa: CASRAGGWYNEQFF; CDR3nt: TGTGCCAGCAGGGCGGGAGGGTGGTACAATGAGCAGTTCTTC
d_gene: .; v_gene: TRBV5-1; len: 16; j_gene: TRBJ2-5; abundance: .; CDR3aa: CASSTSGTTPQETQYF; CDR3nt: TGCGCCAGCAGCACCTCCGGGACAACACCTCAAGAGACCCAGTACTTC
d_gene: .; v_gene: TRBV6-1; len: 16; j_gene: TRBJ2-7; abundance: .; CDR3aa: CASSEWHRSTSYEQYF; CDR3nt: TGTGCCAGCAGTGAATGGCACAGATCAACATCCTACGAGCAGTACTTC
d_gene: TRBD1; v_gene: TRBV2; len: 16; j_gene: TRBJ2-2; abundance: once; CDR3aa: CASRRDRESNTGELFF; CDR3nt: TGTGCCAGCAGAAGGGACAGGGAGTCGAACACCGGGGAGCTGTTTTTT
d_gene: .; v_gene: TRBV9; len: 14; j_gene: TRBJ2-1; abundance: .; CDR3aa: CASSVTSSHNEQFF; CDR3nt: TGTGCCAGCAGCGTAACTAGCTCCCACAATGAGCAGTTCTTC
d_gene: TRBD2; v_gene: TRBV9; len: 14; j_gene: TRBJ2-5; abundance: .; CDR3aa: CASSVQGGQETQYF; CDR3nt: TGTGCCAGCAGCGTACAGGGAGGGCAAGAGACCCAGTACTTC
d_gene: TRBD2; v_gene: TRBV28; len: 13; j_gene: TRBJ2-1; abundance: .; CDR3aa: CASRFSGRVEQFF; CDR3nt: TGTGCCAGCAGGTTTAGCGGGAGGGTTGAGCAGTTCTTC
d_gene: .; v_gene: TRBV28; len: 15; j_gene: TRBJ1-2; abundance: .; CDR3aa: CASSLGPEGSYGYTF; CDR3nt: TGTGCCAGCAGTCTGGGACCGGAGGGATCCTATGGCTACACCTTC
d_gene: TRBD2; v_gene: TRBV11-2; len: 18; j_gene: TRBJ2-3; abundance: .; CDR3aa: CASSVLGGLAGRTDTQYF; CDR3nt: TGTGCCAGCAGCGTATTAGGGGGACTAGCGGGACGGACAGATACGCAGTATTTT
d_gene: .; v_gene: TRBV4-3; len: 14; j_gene: TRBJ1-2; abundance: .; CDR3aa: CASSPEGGLYGYTF; CDR3nt: TGCGCCAGCAGCCCCGAGGGAGGCCTCTATGGCTACACCTTC
d_gene: .; v_gene: TRBV28; len: 12; j_gene: TRBJ1-5; abundance: .; CDR3aa: CASSLLNQPQHF; CDR3nt: TGTGCCAGCAGTTTACTCAATCAGCCCCAGCATTTT
d_gene: .; v_gene: TRBV4-2; len: 14; j_gene: TRBJ1-2; abundance: .; CDR3aa: CASSQIFSTPGYTF; CDR3nt: TGTGCCAGCAGCCAAATCTTCTCTACCCCCGGCTACACCTTC
d_gene: TRBD2; v_gene: TRBV7-9; len: 11; j_gene: TRBJ2-7; abundance: .; CDR3aa: CASGGSYEQYF; CDR3nt: TGTGCCTCGGGGGGGTCCTACGAGCAGTACTTC